Sequencing of this T cell receptor (beta chain) was carried out in a study of blood T cell repertoires in COVID-19 (dated by TCRdb to 2018 to 2020). Regarding the research as a whole: Collaborator samples came from the United States, Italy and Spain and covered acute and convalescent phases of COVID-19. The repertoires were released in a freely available public database intended as a resource for research on the immune response to SARS-CoV-2. Where available, HLA class I and class II types were taken from metadata supplied by the sample provider and were not determined by assay-based typing. The material from the prospective study consisted of cDNA or gDNA derived from T cells, B-cell-depleted T cells, or PBMCs. Samples came from the ongoing ImmuneRACE study (first 160 participants) plus 1,254 subjects from 6 global collaborators. Deeply sampled blood TCRbeta repertoires from subjects exposed to, actively infected with, or recovered from COVID-19 were included in the dataset. Nearly every sample came with metadata listing a de-identified subject ID, COVID-19 status, age in years and sex. Study-wide conclusions, independent of this receptor: The quantity of clinical and demographic metadata differed by source and by participant and was supplied without curation.

Spanning cysteine to phenylalanine, the CDR3 consists of 15 amino acids. Only CDR3 DNA remains: 45 bases, in frame from the first base. CDR1 is given as SEHNR and CDR2 as FQNEAQ, both from the germline V gene (reference sequence). V was cut back by 5 bases and J by 5 bases, leaving a gap of 15 bases between them. TCRbeta CDR3 regions were amplified from genomic DNA by means of the immunoSEQ Assay, a bias-controlled multiplex PCR. In the source study's methods: Nucleated cell counts per sample were estimated from amplification of reference gene primers within the assay. To quantify the absolute abundance of each unique TCRbeta CDR3 rearrangement, sequence reads were collapsed and filtered. For each sample, productive Simpson clonality was calculated as the square root of Simpson's diversity index across productive rearrangements. TCRdb re-hosts the immuneACCESS table, in-frame sequences only. Its copies lack some clones; in the studies checked, an unresolved V gene accounts for under half of them, and the cause for the rest is not known. The DNA gave D and trimming, while V, J and clone size come from that table. Here the sample has a few hundred thousand clones; approximately 85% occur a single time. The ten largest clones add up to 0.8% to 1% of the sample.

Comment on this clone: No cognate antigen has been identified for it. It has no much larger one-base neighbor in the sample; base qualities were not kept.

Participants in the prospective study were enrolled through a virtual design, were aged roughly 18 to 100 years, and lived in 24 United States geographic areas. To assign participants to cohorts, the prospective study relied on clinical history that participants themselves reported in a screening survey and a study questionnaire. Recovered participants in ImmuneRACE Cohort 3 were defined by two consecutive negative NP/OP PCR tests, clearance by a healthcare professional, or resolution of symptoms. Mobile phlebotomists in the prospective study collected whole blood, serum and a nasopharyngeal or oropharyngeal swab from every participant. Prospective study participants could optionally give additional blood draws and questionnaires over a roughly 2-month period. Before DNA extraction, prospective study blood samples were shipped either frozen or at room temperature.

The rearrangement joined TRBV7-9 to TRBJ2-2; the D segment could be TRBD1, given 5 matching bases. The receptor was derived from a woman in her 30s who had recovered from COVID-19. Sequenced: PBMCs or T cells enriched from blood (not recorded which). CDR3 protein: CASSLQSGYTGELFF. The DNA is as follows: TGTGCCAGCAGCCTCCAGTCAGGGTATACCGGGGAGCTGTTTTTT. The full variable domain, with segments outside the CDR3 supplied by the reference TRBV7-9 and TRBJ2-2 proteins, appears as DTGVSQNPRHKITKRGQNVTFRCDPISEHNRLYWYRQTLGQGPEFLTYFQNEAQLEKSRLLSDRFSAERPKGSFSTLEIQRTEQGDSAMYLCASSLQSGYTGELFFGEGSRLTVL.